The source of this T cell receptor beta chain is a study of blood T cell repertoires in COVID-19. This clone came up once. Between the trimmed V and J ends, which lost 3 bases and 2 bases, there was a span of 16 bases. Germline-derived CDR1 and CDR2 are DFQATT and SNEGSKA (reference sequence). There are 15 residues in the CDR3. Method: immunoSEQ multiplex PCR; TCRdb's copy keeps in-frame clones and lacks some. There are 180,000 or so clones in the sample; 75% to 90% occur only once, and around 7% lies in the top ten. The rearrangement uses TRBV20-1 and TRBJ2-5, with D perhaps TRBD1 (5 bases). The sequenced sample consisted of peripheral blood. The TCR originated in a middle-aged man with acute or convalescent COVID-19. The CDR3 coding sequence is TGCAGTGCTAGTCCCGGACACTCCATTCAAGAGACCCAGTACTTC. As protein: CSASPGHSIQETQYF.